The 28 T cell receptor beta chains given below trace back to one sample, sequenced in a study of T-cell memory formation after mild COVID-19. MiXCR, run by TCRdb on the 5' RACE reads, gives a single entry per CDR3 protein. This sample has 190,000 or so distinct CDR3 sequences; 10% to 13% occur once, and the top ten carry 3%. Input material: PBMCs or a T cell subset sorted from them (not recorded which). The source is a young man who had mild COVID-19 (a few samples of this study predate the infection). Cell type and time point are not known.

This clonotype has only a few counts. V and J are TRBV21-1 and TRBJ2-4; the table's D call of TRBD1 was not tested on the DNA. TRBV21-1 is a pseudogene locus. CDR3 length: 16 residues. The CDR3 nucleotides are TGTGCCAGCAGCTTCGGACAGGATCTAGCCAAAAACATTCAGTACTTC. It is translated as CASSFGQDLAKNIQYF.

This clonotype came up a few times. The gene calls are TRBV24-1 and TRBJ2-5; weak D call: TRBD1 (6 bases). V dropped 12 bases and J dropped 5 bases, with 18 bases sitting between them. The V gene's germline CDR1 is KGHDR and CDR2 SFDVKD. CDR3 size: 13 residues. CDR3 residues: CAGKRGGEETQYF. CDR3 DNA: TGTGCCGGAAAACGAGGGGGAGAGGAGACCCAGTACTTC.

This clonotype showed up just a few times. The chain recombines TRBV7-9 with TRBJ2-7; D possibly corresponds to TRBD2 (6 bases). Looked up from germline, CDR1 is SEHNR and CDR2 is FQNEAQ (reference sequence). V was trimmed by 4 bases and J by 3 bases, leaving 13 bases between them. CDR3 length: 14 amino acids. For the CDR3, the DNA is TGTGCCAGCAGCTGGAGGGCAGGAGTCTACGAGCAGTACTTC. Its translation is CASSWRAGVYEQYF.

As regards this clonotype: At one of its ends the junction is not consistent with the germline gene, which may arise from a read error. The chain joins TRBV5-1 to TRBJ2-1; 7 bases fit TRBD2. CDR3 length equals 13 residues. The V gene's germline CDR1 is SGHRS and CDR2 YFSETQ. CDR3 amino acids: CASTLTRGDEQFF. The DNA of the CDR3 is TGCGCCAGCACCTTGACCCGGGGGGATGAGCAGTTCTTC. The whole variable domain, remainder taken from reference TRBV5-1 and TRBJ2-1, is KAGVTQTPRYLIKTRGQQVTLSCSPISGHRSVSWYQQTPGQGLQFLFEYFSETQRNKGNFPGRFSGRQFSNSRSEMNVSTLELGDSALYLCASTLTRGDEQFFGPGTRLTVL.

The CDR3 is CASGGSYNEQFF. The DNA for the CDR3 is TGTGCCAGTGGGGGTTCCTACAATGAGCAGTTCTTC. The rearrangement uses TRBV28 and TRBJ2-1, with D perhaps given as TRBD1 or TRBD2 (5 bases each). The CDR3 runs 12 residues. With 9 bases removed from V and 1 base from J, the gap between germline ends came to 7 bases. CDR1 and CDR2 (germline): MDHEN, SYDVKM.

This rearrangement joins TRBV27 to TRBJ2-1, with D possibly TRBD2 on 7 matching bases. The V end was cut by 3 bases, the J end by 7 bases, with 13 bases between. The CDR3 is 14 residues long. CDR1 is MNHEY and CDR2 is SMNVEV in the germline V gene (reference sequence). The CDR3 region is CASSFAGARNEQFF. CDR3 coding DNA: TGTGCCAGCAGTTTCGCGGGGGCCAGGAATGAGCAGTTCTTC.

Only a few counts were recorded for this clonotype. The V gene is TRBV15, the J gene TRBJ2-3; weak D call: TRBD2 (6 bases). Trimming removed 4 bases from V and 0 bases from J, with 8 bases in between. This CDR3 has 14 residues. Germline values: CDR1 LNHNV, CDR2 YYDKDF (reference sequence). The CDR3 DNA sequence: TGTGCCACCAGCACGGGACTCAGCACAGATACGCAGTATTTT. Translating gives CATSTGLSTDTQYF. The full variable domain, rest sourced from reference TRBV15 and TRBJ2-3, is DAMVIQNPRYQVTQFGKPVTLSCSQTLNHNVMYWYQQKSSQAPKLLFHYYDKDFNNEADTPDNFQSRRPNTSFCFLDIRSPGLGDTAMYLCATSTGLSTDTQYFGPGTRLTVL.

In this sample, this clonotype turned up a few times. The V gene is TRBV20-1, the J gene TRBJ1-1, with 8 bases identical to TRBD1. This CDR3 region has 14 residues. V trimming: 0 bases; J trimming: 7 bases; junction bases outside the gene matches: 7. Germline V lookup: CDR1 DFQATT, CDR2 SNEGSKA (reference sequence). For the CDR3, the DNA is TGCAGTGCTAGAGATCGTCGGGGACAGGTTGAAGCTTTCTTT. Encoded protein: CSARDRRGQVEAFF.

This clonotype was found a few times. V is TRBV7-6 and J is TRBJ2-1, with a possible D match to TRBD1 (6 bases). The V and J ends lost 2 bases and 7 bases respectively, with 21 bases between them. Germline V gives CDR1 SGHVS, CDR2 FNYEAQ. This CDR3 spans 17 amino acids. The CDR3 coding sequence is TGTGCCAGCAGCTTAAAATACAGGGCAACCCGACTAAATGAGCAGTTCTTC. Its protein is CASSLKYRATRLNEQFF.

The sample holds many counts of this clonotype. V and J are TRBV5-6 and TRBJ2-1; 7 bases line up with TRBD1. J lost 2 bases, V lost 5 bases, and 7 bases had no gene match. Germline V gene data show CDR1 as SGHDT and CDR2 as YYEEEE. CDR3 length equals 15 residues. CDR3 sequence: CASRGYRGPYNEQFF. In DNA form, the CDR3 reads TGTGCCAGCAGGGGCTACAGGGGCCCCTACAATGAGCAGTTCTTC.

The table lists this clonotype with a few counts. This chain uses TRBV19 with TRBJ2-5; no reliable D call. Trimming took 2 bases from V and 5 from J, leaving 9 bases between them. This CDR3 has 13 amino acids. Germline loops: CDR1 LNHDA, CDR2 SQIVND (reference sequence). As DNA, the CDR3 is TGTGCCAGTAGTATAAATGTGGAGGAGACCCAGTACTTC. It is translated as CASSINVEETQYF.

This chain joins TRBV28 and TRBJ2-5, with 7 positions matching TRBD1. Trimming removed 6 bases from V and 0 bases from J; junction bases left unmatched: 7. Germline V lookup: CDR1 MDHEN, CDR2 SYDVKM. This CDR3 has 15 residues. The CDR3 coding sequence is TGTGCCAGCAGCCCGTTGACAGGGAACCAAGAGACCCAGTACTTC. As protein: CASSPLTGNQETQYF. Complete variable domain (other parts from reference TRBV28 and TRBJ2-5): DVKVTQSSRYLVKRTGEKVFLECVQDMDHENMFWYRQDPGLGLRLIYFSYDVKMKEKGDIPEGYSVSREKKERFSLILESASTNQTSMYLCASSPLTGNQETQYFGPGTRLLVL.

The DNA of the CDR3 is TGTGCCAGCAGCTCCTCGGGACTAGCGGACCCAAGGGGGCAGTTCTTC. As protein: CASSSSGLADPRGQFF. The chain is built from TRBV7-9 and TRBJ2-1; 11 bases align to TRBD2. V gave up 4 bases and J gave up 12 bases; unmatched junction bases: 14. Per germline, CDR1 SEHNR and CDR2 FQNEAQ (reference sequence). This CDR3 spans 16 amino acids.

In its sample, this clonotype was seen many times. V and J are TRBV24-1 and TRBJ2-5; 7 nucleotides agree with TRBD1. Germline CDR1 KGHDR, CDR2 SFDVKD. V gave up 2 bases and J gave up 4 bases; unmatched junction bases: 9. This CDR3 is 16 amino acids long. CDR3 loop: CATSDSGTASGETQYF. DNA of the CDR3: TGTGCCACCAGTGATTCTGGGACAGCCTCGGGAGAGACCCAGTACTTC.

Within the sample, this clonotype is medium-sized. This chain joins TRBV4-2 and TRBJ1-2; no clear D. Germline V gives CDR1 LGHNA, CDR2 YNFKEQ. The CDR3 contains 11 residues. V was cut by 0 bases and J by 8 bases, with 4 bases left in between. CDR3 in amino acids: CASSQEAGYTF. CDR3 nucleotide sequence: TGTGCCAGCAGCCAAGAAGCAGGCTACACCTTC.

On this clonotype: This may be a read error: a much more frequent sequence differs by one nucleotide. The rearrangement joins TRBV2 to TRBJ1-5, with TRBD1 matching 8 bases. Germline V gives CDR1 SNHLY, CDR2 FYNNEI. The length of the CDR3 is 15 residues. V dropped 2 bases and J dropped 11; count of bases not matched to a gene: 11. The CDR3 loop is CASSEWETGAYTQHF. CDR3 coding DNA: TGTGCCAGCAGTGAATGGGAGACAGGGGCCTATACCCAGCATTTT. Full variable domain (rest looked up from reference TRBV2 and TRBJ1-5): EPEVTQTPSHQVTQMGQEVILRCVPISNHLYFYWYRQILGQKVEFLVSFYNNEISEKSEIFDDQFSVERPDGSNFTLKIRSTKLEDSAMYFCASSEWETGAYTQHFGDGTRLSIL.

The genes are TRBV20-1 and TRBJ2-3; TRBD2 aligns across 12 bases. The CDR3 has 15 residues. V lost 4 bases to trimming and J lost 2 bases; unmatched junction nucleotides: 4. Germline V gene data show CDR1 as DFQATT and CDR2 as SNEGSKA (reference sequence). CDR3 in DNA: TGCAGTGCTACGACTAGCGGGGGATTCACAGATACGCAGTATTTT. Its translation: CSATTSGGFTDTQYF.

The table lists this clonotype with many counts. The chain carries TRBV27 and TRBJ1-5; no definite D call. The CDR3 spans 13 residues. Germline lookup yields CDR1 MNHEY and CDR2 SMNVEV (reference sequence). V was pared by 3 bases and J by 1 base, with 4 bases between. The CDR3 DNA is TGTGCCAGCAGTTTCAAGAGCAATCAGCCCCAGCATTTT. As protein: CASSFKSNQPQHF.

In its sample, this clonotype was seen a few times. The chain links TRBV9 to TRBJ1-1; tentatively, D is TRBD1 (5 bases). Germline values: CDR1 SGDLS, CDR2 YYNGEE. V dropped 4 bases and J dropped 3 bases, with 16 bases sitting between them. The CDR3 contains 15 residues. The CDR3 bases are TGTGCCAGCAGCATAGGGGCGGGTGGGGACACTGAAGCTTTCTTT. Its protein is CASSIGAGGDTEAFF.

Remarks on this clonotype: At one end the junction does not follow the germline gene, possibly because of a read error. The chain recombines TRBV20-1 with TRBJ2-7, with D possibly being TRBD2 (6 bases). CDR3 length: 13 residues. Germline CDR1 DFQATT, CDR2 SNEGSKA (reference sequence). CDR3 DNA: TGCAGTGCATCGCCGGCGGGGTCCTCCGAGCAGTACTTC. It encodes CSASPAGSSEQYF.

This clonotype turned up a few times. The chain links TRBV2 to TRBJ2-1; D is ambiguous. Germline loops: CDR1 SNHLY, CDR2 FYNNEI. The CDR3 totals 11 residues. Trimming removed 6 bases from V and 6 bases from J, with 6 bases in between. CDR3 sequence reads: CASRPVNEQFF. In DNA, the CDR3 is TGTGCCAGCAGGCCCGTCAATGAGCAGTTCTTC.

This clonotype showed up just a few times. The chain carries TRBV7-2 and TRBJ2-7; D could derive from TRBD1 or TRBD2 (6 bases each). The V gene's germline CDR1 is SGHTA and CDR2 FQGNSA. The CDR3 has 14 residues. Deletions cut 1 base from V and 10 bases from J, with 17 bases between. For the CDR3, the DNA is TGTGCCAGCAGCTTAGGGGGGGCATCCTCCCCTCAGTACTTC. Amino acid sequence: CASSLGGASSPQYF.

In its sample, this clonotype was seen a few times. The chain employs TRBV6-6 and TRBJ1-5; D gene unclear. Trimming pared 6 bases from V and 9 bases from J, leaving 27 bases between. Germline values: CDR1 MNHNY, CDR2 SVGAGI (reference sequence). This CDR3 spans 17 amino acids. The CDR3 DNA sequence: TGTGCCAGCAGCCCCGGCCTGAGCAATCTTGCTGGAGGGCCCCAGCATTTT. Protein: CASSPGLSNLAGGPQHF.

This clonotype was recorded only once. J is TRBJ1-4 and V is TRBV5-1; no clear D. V dropped 2 bases and J dropped 5 bases, with 7 bases sitting between them. The CDR3 has 13 amino acids. The germline CDR1 and CDR2 sequences are SGHRS and YFSETQ. The CDR3 coding sequence is TGCGCCAGCAGCTTTTTGGGGAATGAAAAACTGTTTTTT. It yields the protein CASSFLGNEKLFF.

This clonotype was found a few times. V usage is TRBV7-2 and J usage is TRBJ2-2, with unresolved D. The CDR3 totals 15 residues. The germline V gene encodes CDR1 SGHTA and CDR2 FQGNSA. The V and J ends lost 2 bases and 5 bases respectively, with 12 bases between them. CDR3 nucleotides: TGTGCCAGCAGCTTATGGGGTCTTTTAACCGGGGAGCTGTTTTTT. Translation gives CASSLWGLLTGELFF.

This clonotype was counted only a few times. The chain has TRBV29-1 and TRBJ1-1; D may be TRBD1 (5 bases). This CDR3 has 12 amino acids. The ends were cut back, 2 bases at V and 9 bases at J, with 13 bases in the middle. The germline CDR1 and CDR2 sequences are SQVTM and ANQGSEA. The CDR3 coding sequence is TGCAGCGTTGAATCGTCAGGGTCGAAAGCTTTCTTT. Protein sequence: CSVESSGSKAFF.

This clonotype was counted many times. The CDR3 region has the DNA TGTGCCAGCAGGATACCGACAGGCAATCAGCCCCAGCATTTT. Protein sequence: CASRIPTGNQPQHF. V usage is TRBV28 and J usage is TRBJ1-5, with a tentative D call TRBD1 (5 bases). Trimming removed 6 bases from V and 2 bases from J, with 11 bases in between. The germline gives CDR1 MDHEN, CDR2 SYDVKM. The CDR3 covers 14 residues.

This clonotype came up many times. In DNA, the CDR3 is TGCAGCGTTGTCGGCGGGGGTGGTGAGACCCAGTACTTC. It yields the protein CSVVGGGGETQYF. The chain couples TRBV29-1 to TRBJ2-5, with TRBD2 matching 7 bases. The germline V gene encodes CDR1 SQVTM and CDR2 ANQGSEA. V shed 4 bases and J 5 bases; nucleotides not matched to a gene: 7. The CDR3 sequence is 13 residues long.